The entry that follows covers one T cell receptor (beta chain) sequence. The data stem from a study of blood T cell repertoires in COVID-19. The overall study: Material from acute and convalescent COVID-19 was sourced from the United States, Italy and Spain. From T cells, B-cell-depleted T cells, or PBMCs came the material, which was cDNA or gDNA.

Original handling: Using reference gene primer amplification, nucleated cell counts were estimated. TCRdb keeps only in-frame clones here, not all; method: immunoSEQ multiplex PCR. V and J calls and clone size are those listed in that table; D and trimming were worked out from the DNA. Here the sample spans about 200,000 clones, over 75% being singletons. The specimen was peripheral blood. The receptor comes from a woman older than 75 with acute or convalescent COVID-19.

The CDR3 reads CASSRQENTEAFF. The CDR3 DNA reads TGTGCCAGCAGCCGGCAGGAGAACACTGAAGCTTTCTTT. The chain employs TRBV27 and TRBJ1-1; D is ambiguous. V was clipped by 6 bases and J by 1 base, with 9 bases between them. Per the germline V gene, CDR1 is MNHEY and CDR2 is SMNVEV (reference sequence). CDR3 length equals 13 residues.